This T cell receptor (beta chain) came from a study of blood T cell repertoires in COVID-19. Study summary: The United States, Italy and Spain were the sources of the acute and convalescent COVID-19 samples. Sources were T cells, B-cell-depleted T cells, or PBMCs; the material itself was cDNA or gDNA.

Germline V gene data show CDR1 as SGHNT and CDR2 as YENEEA. V was clipped by 2 bases and J by 3 bases, with 9 bases between them. The CDR3 runs 14 residues. This table comes from immunoSEQ multiplex PCR, and its TCRdb copy is limited to in-frame clones, with some not included. The repertoire holds approximately 470,000 clones, with approximately 85% as singletons. Sequencing used peripheral blood. This chain connects TRBV11-3 to TRBJ2-3; D is unresolved. This clonotype originated in a human donor in a cohort sampled during active COVID-19. The CDR3 protein is CASSLSGLTDTQYF. CDR3 bases: TGTGCCAGCAGCTTATCGGGTCTTACAGATACGCAGTATTTT.